The sequence of this T cell receptor (beta chain) was determined in a study of blood T cells in healthy people across ages. Samples had at least 6.5 million PBMCs isolated from them. For the second PCR, which ran for about 6 to 11 cycles, a sample-barcoded 5' primer and a J-beta primer mix were used. Via MiXCR, TCRdb re-called the 5' RACE reads, giving one row per CDR3 protein. The sample has 650,000 to 700,000 distinct CDR3 sequences, about 32% seen once. Trimming took 5 bases from V and 5 from J; bases not matched to a gene: 10. Germline V lookup: CDR1 SGHAT, CDR2 FQNNGV. This CDR3 has 15 amino acids. In this sample, this clonotype turned up many times.

The TCR originated in a woman of 80 years or more in good health. The chain links TRBV11-2 to TRBJ2-7, with 9 bases lining up with TRBD1. Sequences were obtained from blood. The CDR3 protein is CASSDTGTGSHEQYF. The CDR3 DNA is TGTGCCAGCAGCGATACCGGGACAGGGTCTCACGAGCAGTACTTC.